This T cell receptor (beta chain) was obtained from a study of graft-versus-host responses after intestinal transplantation. Across the study: Every transplant recipient was induced with anti-thymocyte globulin, then maintained on tacrolimus and steroids for two to three years.

The V gene lost 3 bases and the J gene lost 2 bases, with 7 bases spanning the gap. From germline, CDR1 is LNHDA and CDR2 SQIVND (reference sequence). CDR3 length equals 13 residues. Study-level points and caveats: The marrow of recipients harbored GvH clones, and ileum or blood showed some of them first.

Using immunoSEQ multiplex PCR, the repertoire was profiled, and TCRdb retains in-frame clones only, with some absent. The data show about 110,000 clones, 85% to 95% seen once. To note about this clone: Antigen specificity is unknown.

The genes are TRBV19 and TRBJ1-1; D remains unclear. Material: unstimulated CD8+ T cells sorted from spleen or lymph node cells, obtained before transplant. The sequence derives from a human donor who was the organ donor for an intestinal transplant. The CDR3 is CASSIASNTEAFF. The CDR3 nucleotides read TGTGCCAGTAGTATTGCCAGTAACACTGAAGCTTTCTTT.